This TCR beta chain comes out of a study of blood T cells in healthy people across ages. The CDR3 runs to 15 residues. Germline V gene sequence: CDR1 MNHNS, CDR2 SASEGT. Using a J-beta primer mix together with a sample-barcoded 5' primer, a second PCR was run for roughly 7 to 11 cycles. TCRdb re-derived calls from the 5' RACE reads in MiXCR, one entry per CDR3 protein. The data hold about 1.4 million distinct CDR3 sequences, with approximately 60% observed a single time. Concerning this clonotype itself: A junction boundary mismatches the germline segment, possibly from a read error.

The sample was blood. This chain uses TRBV6-1 with TRBJ2-7, with D maybe TRBD1 (6 bases). This sequence originates from a man in his late teens or twenties in good health. The DNA of the CDR3 is TGTGCCTGCAGAGATGGGGTCTATCAGGGGCACGAGCAGTACTTC. It encodes CACRDGVYQGHEQYF.